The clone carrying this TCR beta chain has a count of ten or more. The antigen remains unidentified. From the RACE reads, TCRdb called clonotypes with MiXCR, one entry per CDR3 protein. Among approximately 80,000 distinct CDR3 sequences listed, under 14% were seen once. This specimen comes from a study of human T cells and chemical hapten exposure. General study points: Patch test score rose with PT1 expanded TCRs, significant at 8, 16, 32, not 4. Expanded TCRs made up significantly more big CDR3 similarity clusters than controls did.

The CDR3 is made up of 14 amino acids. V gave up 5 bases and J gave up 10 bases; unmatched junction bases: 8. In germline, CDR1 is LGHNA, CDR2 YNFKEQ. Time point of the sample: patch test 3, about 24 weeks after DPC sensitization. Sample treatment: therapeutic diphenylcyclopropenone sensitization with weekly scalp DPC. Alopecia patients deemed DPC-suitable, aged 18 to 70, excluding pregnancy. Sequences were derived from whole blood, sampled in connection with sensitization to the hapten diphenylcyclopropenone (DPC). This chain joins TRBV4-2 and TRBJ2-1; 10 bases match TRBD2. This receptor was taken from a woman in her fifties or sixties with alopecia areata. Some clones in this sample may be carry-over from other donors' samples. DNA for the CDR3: TGTGCCAGCAGCTTTGAGCGGGAGGGCCCCGAGCAGTTCTTC. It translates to CASSFEREGPEQFF.